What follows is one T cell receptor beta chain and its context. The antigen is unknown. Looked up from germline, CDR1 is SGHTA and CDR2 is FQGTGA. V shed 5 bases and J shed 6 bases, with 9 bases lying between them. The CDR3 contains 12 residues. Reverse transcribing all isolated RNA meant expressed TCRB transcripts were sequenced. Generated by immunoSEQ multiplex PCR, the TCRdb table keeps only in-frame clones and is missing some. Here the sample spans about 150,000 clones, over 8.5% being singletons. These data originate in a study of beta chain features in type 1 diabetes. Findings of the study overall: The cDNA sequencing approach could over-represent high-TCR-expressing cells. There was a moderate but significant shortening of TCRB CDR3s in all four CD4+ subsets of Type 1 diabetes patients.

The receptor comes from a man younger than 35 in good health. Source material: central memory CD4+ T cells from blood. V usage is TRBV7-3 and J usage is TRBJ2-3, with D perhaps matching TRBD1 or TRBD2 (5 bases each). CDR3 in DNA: TGTGCCAGCAGCCGGGGCCTGGATACGCAGTATTTT. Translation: CASSRGLDTQYF.